These 30 T cell receptor beta chains originate from one sample sequenced in a study of human CD8 memory T cell subsets. Preparation of the TCR beta libraries relied on UMI-labeled 5' RACE. Each CDR3 protein is one row after TCRdb ran MiXCR on the 5' RACE reads. The sample holds fewer than 8,500 distinct CDR3 sequences, 3% to 5% seen once. The sequenced material came from CD8+ T cells from PBMCs. The receptor source for this set is a human donor in good health.

This clonotype is medium-sized in the sample. This chain's CDR3 is CASSAGLRADTQYF. Written as DNA, the CDR3 is TGTGCCAGCAGCGCAGGGTTGAGAGCAGATACGCAGTATTTT. V usage is TRBV7-9 and J usage is TRBJ2-3; a weak D match, TRBD1 (5 bases). CDR3 length: 14 amino acids. Deletions cut 5 bases from V and 4 bases from J, with 13 bases between. Germline CDR1 SEHNR, CDR2 FQNEAQ (reference sequence).

Sample share makes this clonotype medium-sized. This chain uses TRBV7-6 with TRBJ1-2; 7 bases fit TRBD1. The germline gives CDR1 SGHVS, CDR2 FNYEAQ. With 4 bases clipped from V and 5 bases from J, the junction kept 4 bases outside the gene matches. This CDR3 has 13 amino acids. The CDR3, as DNA: TGTGCCAGCAGCTCCGGACAGGCGTATGGCTACACCTTC. Protein sequence: CASSSGQAYGYTF.

There are many counts of this clonotype. The V call is TRBV11-2, the J call TRBJ1-3; 7 nucleotides align to TRBD1. Germline V CDR1 and CDR2: SGHAT, FQNNGV. This CDR3 is built from 14 residues. J lost 3 bases, V lost 3 bases, and 2 bases had no gene match. CDR3 nucleotide sequence: TGTGCCAGCAGCTTGACAGGGATTGGAAACACCATATATTTT. This codes for CASSLTGIGNTIYF.

The rearrangement joins TRBV6-1 to TRBJ2-7, with TRBD1 matching over 11 bases. Trimming at V came to 1 base and at J to 3 bases, leaving 5 bases not matched to a gene. CDR3 length: 16 residues. Germline CDR1 is MNHNS and CDR2 is SASEGT. The DNA for the CDR3 is TGTGCCAGCAGTGAAGGTGTTGGGACAGGGGGCTACGAGCAGTACTTC. It codes for CASSEGVGTGGYEQYF.

This clonotype was recorded many times. This sequence joins TRBV28 and TRBJ1-2, with unresolved D. Per the germline V gene, CDR1 is MDHEN and CDR2 is SYDVKM. The CDR3 sequence is 12 residues long. V lost 6 bases and J lost 5, with 10 bases in between. CDR3 sequence reads: CASSPRRYGYTF. CDR3 bases: TGTGCCAGCAGCCCACGGCGGTATGGCTACACCTTC.

This clonotype was recorded at least ten times. The V and J genes are TRBV20-1 and TRBJ1-5, with D possibly TRBD1 on 6 matching bases. V lost 0 bases and J 3 bases, leaving 12 bases between the germline ends. Germline CDR1 and CDR2: DFQATT and SNEGSKA (reference sequence). This CDR3 has 15 amino acids. CDR3 in amino acids: CSARDFQGINQPQHF. The CDR3 coding sequence is TGCAGTGCTAGAGATTTCCAGGGGATCAATCAGCCCCAGCATTTT.

This clonotype was seen many times. The chain links TRBV7-9 to TRBJ1-5; no clear D. V lost 3 bases, J lost 0 bases, and 12 bases lay in between. The CDR3 totals 16 residues. CDR1 is SEHNR and CDR2 is FQNEAQ in the germline V gene (reference sequence). The CDR3 here is CASSFVPEDSNQPQHF. The CDR3, as DNA: TGTGCCAGCAGCTTCGTGCCGGAGGATAGCAATCAGCCCCAGCATTTT.

This clonotype is medium-sized in the sample. The chain recombines TRBV29-1 with TRBJ1-2; D not certain. CDR3 length: 12 residues. The V gene lost 5 bases and the J gene lost 4 bases, with 11 bases spanning the gap. From germline, CDR1 is SQVTM and CDR2 ANQGSEA. CDR3 DNA: TGCAGCGTTCGGTTAGGCAGCTATGGCTACACCTTC. This encodes CSVRLGSYGYTF.

This clonotype has a count of ten or more. V is TRBV7-9 and J is TRBJ2-1; 7 nucleotides agree with TRBD1. The germline V gene has CDR1 SEHNR and CDR2 FQNEAQ (reference sequence). This CDR3 is built from 15 residues. The junction had 8 bases not matched to a gene; V was cut back by 2 bases and J by 7 bases. The CDR3 spells CASSLKGGAYNEQFF. As DNA, the CDR3 is TGTGCCAGCAGCTTAAAAGGGGGCGCATATAATGAGCAGTTCTTC.

This clonotype appeared many times. The V call is TRBV24-1, the J call TRBJ2-2; possible D gene TRBD1, 8 bases. CDR3 length equals 18 residues. CDR1 is KGHDR, CDR2 SFDVKD, per germline. V lost 0 bases to trimming and J lost 5 bases, with 18 bases between them. Here the CDR3 DNA reads TGTGCCACCAGTGATTTGGATATCACAGGGGGAGGGACCGGGGAGCTGTTTTTT. Amino acids: CATSDLDITGGGTGELFF.

This clonotype has more than one count but fewer than ten. The chain is built from TRBV28 and TRBJ2-1, with 11 bases matching TRBD1. This CDR3 is 15 amino acids long. V lost 4 bases, J lost 8 bases, and 7 bases stayed unmatched. In germline, CDR1 is MDHEN, CDR2 SYDVKM. The CDR3 coding sequence is TGTGCCAGCAGTTCAGGACAGGGGGCATTATATGAGCAGTTCTTC. Amino acid sequence: CASSSGQGALYEQFF.

This clonotype showed up many times. The chain's CDR3 is CASSLRSTGRSTLEQYF. DNA of the CDR3: TGCGCCAGCAGCTTGCGATCCACGGGACGGAGTACGTTGGAGCAGTACTTC. The chain uses TRBV5-1 and TRBJ2-7; tentatively, D is TRBD1 or TRBD2 (5 bases each). There are 17 residues in the CDR3. CDR1 SGHRS and CDR2 YFSETQ come from the germline V gene. Trimming pared 1 base from V and 7 bases from J, leaving 24 bases between.

This clonotype has at least ten counts. The CDR3 nucleotides read TGTGCCAGCAGTTTGCAGGTGGGCAGTGACAATGAGCAGTTCTTC. This translates into CASSLQVGSDNEQFF. The rearrangement uses TRBV27 and TRBJ2-1; no firm D call. CDR3 length: 15 residues. Per the germline V gene, CDR1 is MNHEY and CDR2 is SMNVEV (reference sequence). V lost 3 bases and J 5 bases, leaving 14 bases between the germline ends.

This clonotype was observed many times. CDR3 coding DNA: TGTGCCAGCAGCCATCCGGACAGGGGATTTTACAATGAGCAGTTCTTC. Its translation is CASSHPDRGFYNEQFF. V and J are TRBV14 and TRBJ2-1; 9 positions agree with TRBD1. The CDR3 has 16 residues. Germline CDR1 SGHDN, CDR2 FVKESK. Trimming cost V 3 bases and J 4 bases; bases outside gene matches: 7.

This clonotype occurred a few times. The chain uses TRBV28 and TRBJ2-1; perhaps D is TRBD1 or TRBD2 (5 bases each). The CDR3 consists of 18 residues. The germline gives CDR1 MDHEN, CDR2 SYDVKM. Trimming took 2 bases from V and 5 from J, leaving 22 bases between them. CDR3 amino acids: CASSLPPTAWGSDNEQFF. DNA of the CDR3: TGTGCCAGCAGTTTACCCCCGACGGCCTGGGGGTCGGACAATGAGCAGTTCTTC. The full variable domain, completed using reference TRBV28 and TRBJ2-1, is DVKVTQSSRYLVKRTGEKVFLECVQDMDHENMFWYRQDPGLGLRLIYFSYDVKMKEKGDIPEGYSVSREKKERFSLILESASTNQTSMYLCASSLPPTAWGSDNEQFFGPGTRLTVL.

The genes are TRBV3-1 and TRBJ1-2; possible D gene TRBD1, 5 bases. This CDR3 has 14 residues. The germline gives CDR1 LGHDT, CDR2 YNNKEL (reference sequence). Trimming shortened V by 7 bases and J by 8 bases, and 20 bases separated the two germline ends. The CDR3 bases are TGTGCCAGCACCCTAAGTCTTGGGGACGGCGGCTACACCTTC. It encodes CASTLSLGDGGYTF.

This clonotype was picked up many times. This chain joins TRBV7-8 and TRBJ2-5, with D possibly TRBD1 on 5 matching bases. The CDR3 extends over 14 amino acids. Germline V gives CDR1 SGHVS, CDR2 FQNEAQ. The germline V and J ends were trimmed by 5 bases and 1 base, with 11 bases remaining between them. The CDR3, as DNA: TGTGCCAGCAGCACGGACACCCTCCAAGAGACCCAGTACTTC. Its translation is CASSTDTLQETQYF.

This clonotype was found many times. V gene TRBV5-6 combines with J gene TRBJ2-7; no firm D call. Germline V CDR1 and CDR2: SGHDT, YYEEEE. The V and J ends lost 0 bases and 6 bases respectively, with 10 bases between them. This CDR3 spans 13 amino acids. CDR3 in DNA: TGTGCCAGCAGCTTGGACCGTAGATCCGAGCAGTACTTC. Its translation: CASSLDRRSEQYF.

As to this clonotype: A read error is possible here, since a much larger clone lies one base away. CDR3 region: CASFMAGNTDTQYF. The CDR3 region has the DNA TGTGCCAGCTTTATGGCGGGTAACACAGATACGCAGTATTTT. The chain carries TRBV5-4 and TRBJ2-3, with a tentative D call TRBD2 (5 bases). The CDR3 contains 14 residues. Per the germline V gene, CDR1 is SGHNT and CDR2 is YYREEE (reference sequence). Trimming cost V 7 bases and J 2 bases, with 14 bases left between them.

V usage is TRBV24-1 and J usage is TRBJ2-1; D is possibly TRBD1 or TRBD2 (6 bases each). In germline, CDR1 is KGHDR, CDR2 SFDVKD. V lost 11 bases and J lost 15, with 34 bases in between. The CDR3 contains 16 residues. The CDR3: CAITLQVADHRGPGFF. The DNA for the CDR3 is TGTGCCATCACCCTACAGGTCGCTGATCACCGGGGGCCAGGGTTCTTC.

The chain employs TRBV27 and TRBJ2-7; D possibly uses TRBD1 or TRBD2 (5 bases each). The germline CDR1 and CDR2 sequences are MNHEY and SMNVEV (reference sequence). Trimming shortened V by 2 bases and J by 7 bases, and 18 bases separated the two germline ends. The CDR3 is made up of 15 amino acids. CDR3 in amino acids: CASSLLGAAGVEQYF. The CDR3 nucleotides are TGTGCCAGCAGTTTACTTGGGGCGGCCGGGGTGGAGCAGTACTTC.

The table lists this clonotype with a few counts. The chain has TRBV5-6 and TRBJ2-7; a possible D gene is TRBD1 (5 bases). With 5 bases removed from V and 3 bases from J, the gap between germline ends came to 18 bases. CDR3 length: 15 residues. Germline CDR1 reads SGHDT; CDR2 reads YYEEEE. The CDR3 coding sequence is TGTGCCAGCAGAGACAGTAGACACTCTAACTACGAGCAGTACTTC. Amino acids: CASRDSRHSNYEQYF.

This clonotype was detected many times. The chain combines TRBV9 with TRBJ2-3; D perhaps matches TRBD2 (7 bases). This CDR3 is built from 17 residues. V was clipped by 3 bases and J by 2 bases, with 19 bases between them. CDR1 and CDR2 (germline): SGDLS, YYNGEE. CDR3 sequence reads: CASSAGGQGSITDTQYF. The DNA for the CDR3 is TGTGCCAGCAGCGCCGGGGGGCAGGGGTCCATCACAGATACGCAGTATTTT. The full variable domain, with the rest looked up from reference TRBV9 and TRBJ2-3, is DSGVTQTPKHLITATGQRVTLRCSPRSGDLSVYWYQQSLDQGLQFLIQYYNGEERAKGNILERFSAQQFPDLHSELNLSSLELGDSALYFCASSAGGQGSITDTQYFGPGTRLTVL.

This clonotype appeared many times. This chain joins TRBV29-1 and TRBJ2-1; D is possibly TRBD1 (5 bases). The CDR3 has 18 residues. Looked up from germline, CDR1 is SQVTM and CDR2 is ANQGSEA. The V end lost 0 bases, the J end lost 0 bases, and 18 bases lay between the germline ends. The CDR3 bases are TGCAGCGTTGAAGATCCCGAGGAAGGCAGGGCCTCCTACAATGAGCAGTTCTTC. This codes for CSVEDPEEGRASYNEQFF.

This clonotype was seen ten or more times. The genes are TRBV2 and TRBJ1-1; D is undetermined. V lost 3 bases to trimming and J lost 0 bases, with 11 bases between them. Germline CDR1 SNHLY, CDR2 FYNNEI. CDR3 length: 15 amino acids. The CDR3 loop is CASSDKAAMNTEAFF. The CDR3 nucleotides read TGTGCCAGCAGTGATAAGGCAGCCATGAACACTGAAGCTTTCTTT.

This clonotype has at least ten counts. V usage is TRBV27 and J usage is TRBJ1-4; no reliable D call. Germline V gene data show CDR1 as MNHEY and CDR2 as SMNVEV (reference sequence). The CDR3 is 14 residues long. V dropped 2 bases and J dropped 10 bases, with 14 bases sitting between them. CDR3 protein: CASSLTPGFGKLFF. In nucleotides, the CDR3 is TGTGCCAGCAGTTTAACTCCGGGATTTGGAAAACTGTTTTTT.

In this sample, this clonotype turned up many times. The rearrangement joins TRBV30 to TRBJ2-7; 8 bases match TRBD1. The CDR3 loop spans 15 amino acids. Germline V gives CDR1 GTSNPN, CDR2 SVGIG (reference sequence). V was pared by 1 base and J by 5 bases, with 10 bases of the junction left unmatched. CDR3 residues: CAWSGSGGIVDEQYF. CDR3 DNA sequence: TGTGCCTGGAGTGGCTCAGGGGGCATCGTGGACGAGCAGTACTTC.

This clonotype occurred many times. The chain is built from TRBV5-6 and TRBJ2-1; D unclear. V lost 0 bases and J 5 bases, leaving 15 bases between the germline ends. The CDR3 extends over 16 amino acids. Germline V CDR1 and CDR2: SGHDT, YYEEEE. CDR3 sequence: CASSLAIAMSDNEQFF. CDR3 nucleotide sequence: TGTGCCAGCAGCTTGGCCATAGCTATGAGCGACAATGAGCAGTTCTTC.

This clonotype was recorded many times. CDR3 loop: CASSLAGGSGNTIYF. The CDR3 nucleotides are TGTGCCAGCAGCTTAGCAGGGGGCTCTGGAAACACCATATATTTT. The rearrangement uses TRBV7-6 and TRBJ1-3; D may be TRBD1 (6 bases). Germline V gene sequence: CDR1 SGHVS, CDR2 FNYEAQ. The CDR3 has 15 residues. V was trimmed by 0 bases and J by 0 bases, leaving 6 bases between them.

This clonotype was seen at least ten times. This chain connects TRBV4-1 to TRBJ1-1, with D tentatively TRBD1 (6 bases). V lost 0 bases to trimming and J lost 4 bases, with 21 bases between them. The CDR3 is 18 amino acids. Germline CDR1 MGHRA, CDR2 YSYEKL. The CDR3 nucleotides are TGCGCCAGCAGCCAAGATACGGGGATAGGGGGGCGGTCCACTGAAGCTTTCTTT. This translates into CASSQDTGIGGRSTEAFF.